This TCR beta chain was identified during a study of T cell changes during pregnancy in multiple sclerosis. TCRdb's table, derived via immunoSEQ multiplex PCR, lists solely in-frame clones and lacks some. Of approximately 65,000 clones listed, approximately 92% were seen once; the top ten hold approximately 3%. Trimming took off 4 bases at V and 5 bases at J, with 9 bases between the two ends. CDR1 and CDR2 from the germline V gene are MNHEY and SMNVEV (reference sequence). The CDR3 spans 12 residues. V usage is TRBV27 and J usage is TRBJ2-7, with D uncertain. The clonotype comes from a female donor in good health, enrolled as a control in a pregnancy study. Sequencing used CD8+ T cells from peripheral blood mononuclear cells, obtained in the third trimester of pregnancy. CDR3 in amino acids: CASSYGANEQYF. The CDR3, as DNA: TGTGCCAGCAGTTACGGAGCCAACGAGCAGTACTTC.